The clone carrying this T cell receptor beta chain appeared a few times. The PCR had 60 Vbeta and 13 Jbeta primers. Using immunoSEQ multiplex PCR, the repertoire was profiled, and TCRdb retains in-frame clones only, with some absent. The table records roughly 280,000 clones, approximately 70% of them present only once. The CDR3 covers 17 residues. Germline loops: CDR1 SNHLY, CDR2 FYNNEI. V trimming: 1 base; J trimming: 5 bases; junction bases outside the gene matches: 6. This sample was included in a study of cytomegalovirus exposure and HLA in healthy donors. Sequencing was carried out using PBMCs. The chain combines TRBV2 with TRBJ2-5; 14 bases are shared with TRBD2. This sequence originates from a female donor in good health and CMV-seronegative. The CDR3 DNA sequence: TGTGCCAGCAGTGAAGGACTAGCGGGAGGGTATCGGGAGACCCAGTACTTC. It codes for CASSEGLAGGYRETQYF.